In its sample, the clone carrying this TCR beta chain was seen a few times. TCRdb called the PCR reads again in MiXCR, with one record for every CDR3 protein. Of 10,000 to 15,000 distinct CDR3 sequences in the sample, over 45% were seen once. The sample comes from a study of immune characterization of retroperitoneal liposarcoma. Germline lookup yields CDR1 MNHNS and CDR2 SASEGT. V was shortened by 6 bases and J by 5 bases, with 8 bases between the two germline ends. This CDR3 comprises 12 residues. The receptor comes from a female donor with retroperitoneal liposarcoma. This chain joins TRBV6-1 and TRBJ2-1, with D possibly matching TRBD2 (6 bases). The sample comprised tumor tissue. The CDR3 protein is CASSPGDNEQFF. In nucleotides, the CDR3 is TGTGCCAGCAGCCCGGGGGACAATGAGCAGTTCTTC.